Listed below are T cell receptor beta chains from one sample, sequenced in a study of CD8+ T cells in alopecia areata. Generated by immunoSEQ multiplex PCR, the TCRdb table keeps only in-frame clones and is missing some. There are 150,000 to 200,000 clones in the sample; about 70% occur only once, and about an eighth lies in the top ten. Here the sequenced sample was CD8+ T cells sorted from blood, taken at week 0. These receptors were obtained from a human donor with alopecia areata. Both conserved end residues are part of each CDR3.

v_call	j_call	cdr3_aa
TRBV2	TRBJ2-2	CASTPGAETGELFF
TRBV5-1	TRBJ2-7	CASSLDPRVYEQYF
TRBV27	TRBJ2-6	CASSLGRSGANVLTF
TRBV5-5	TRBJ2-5	CASSLQGFGGLEETQYF
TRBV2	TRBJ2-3	CASSDEAGGGTDTQYF
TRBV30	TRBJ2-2	CAWSGVGELFF
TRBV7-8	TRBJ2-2	CASSSNRGTGELFF
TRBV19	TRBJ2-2	CASSHPGQGGTGELFF
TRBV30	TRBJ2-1	CAWSVGVGGGHEQFF
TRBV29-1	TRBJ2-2	CSVPLYTGELFF
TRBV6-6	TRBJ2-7	CASNQATPPFEQYF
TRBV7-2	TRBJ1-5	CASSQRGDGNQPQHF
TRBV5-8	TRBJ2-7	CASSFYRRTYEQYF
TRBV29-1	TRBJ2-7	CSVELGGTYEQYF
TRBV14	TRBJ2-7	CASSQALDDPEALTPYEQYF
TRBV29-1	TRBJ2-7	CSVELAAKHSYEQYF
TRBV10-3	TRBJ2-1	CAISDQGDTYNEQFF
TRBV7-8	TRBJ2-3	CASPPPGESGGTDTQYF
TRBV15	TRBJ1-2	CATSRDRGAGYGYTF
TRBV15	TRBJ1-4	CATSRDGRRNEKLFF
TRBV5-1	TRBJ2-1	CASSLETSGGIYNEQFF
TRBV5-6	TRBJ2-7	CASSGTGGNFFEQYF
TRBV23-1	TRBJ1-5	CASSGGVGEQQPQHF
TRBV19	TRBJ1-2	CASSIFGETNYGYTF
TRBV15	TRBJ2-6	CATSGPSSGANVLTF
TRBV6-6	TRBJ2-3	CASLSGTDTQYF
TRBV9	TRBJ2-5	CASSVGDRVLETQYF
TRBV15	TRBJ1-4	CATRDEKLFF
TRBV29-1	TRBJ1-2	CSVEDSRGRLTF
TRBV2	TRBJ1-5	CASSPGGGQPQHF
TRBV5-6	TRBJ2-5	CASSSHSDRGFQETQYF
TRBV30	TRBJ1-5	CAWSPGRVRSNQPQHF
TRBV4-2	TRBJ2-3	CASSQTGLALTDTQYF
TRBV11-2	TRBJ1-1	CASRWDRDTEAFF
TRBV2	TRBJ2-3	CASRTRGGRDTQYF
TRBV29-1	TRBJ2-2	CSVYTGIGELFF
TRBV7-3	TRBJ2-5	CASSPEWGIEETQYF
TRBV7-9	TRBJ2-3	CASSYLILVTSGDTQYF
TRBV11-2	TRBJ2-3	CASSRTGIAVPRVQTQYF
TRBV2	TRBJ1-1	CASSAPTDEAFF
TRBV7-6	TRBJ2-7	CASSARTGGTLYEQYF